This record covers a single T cell receptor beta chain. It lacks a known antigen. No base quality values were provided; no much bigger clone lies one nucleotide off. These data originate in a study of T cells in Graves' hyperthyroidism and ophthalmopathy (dated by TCRdb to the late 2010s). General notes on the study: Peripheral blood samples were taken at the time of initial diagnosis, prior to any treatment. Thyroid tissue and blood T-cell repertoires from six Graves' hyperthyroidism patients were also compared in the study. According to the paper, TCR Vbeta CDR3 sequencing was carried out on more than 120 peripheral blood samples, which came from fewer than 50 ophthalmopathy, 80 or so hyperthyroidism and approximately 17 progressor patients. To identify distinguishing TCR V-J signatures, a discovery cohort of about 100 patients was used, comprising 40 to 45 with Graves' ophthalmopathy and around 57 with stable Graves' hyperthyroidism. Whether ophthalmopathy could be predicted prospectively was tested in an independent validation cohort made up of roughly 19 hyperthyroidism patients plus 17 patients who later progressed to ophthalmopathy. Once sampling was done, hyperthyroidism patients were given methimazole at a starting dose of 30 mg daily, whereas ophthalmopathy patients were given high-dose intravenous methylprednisolone. For training and testing, the 110 or so patients in the discovery cohort were randomly divided in a 7:3 ratio.

The germline V gene encodes CDR1 ENHRY and CDR2 SYGVKD. The V end loses 10 bases and the J end loses 5 bases, and a stretch of 12 bases separates them. There are 11 amino acids in the CDR3, from cysteine to phenylalanine inclusive. Only the CDR3 region is kept as DNA, spanning 33 bases read in frame from base 1. The TCR beta CDR3 regions were amplified from RNA transcripts. For the first round of RT-PCR on the TCR CDR3, the HTBI primer set was used together with the Qiagen OneStep RT-PCR kit. Libraries were constructed in a second round of multiplex PCR, after which size selection and purification were performed. Libraries were sequenced paired-end with 100 bp reads on an Illumina HiSeq2000. The original methods were these. SOAPnuke was used to process the raw data, with reads discarded if the reads contained adapters or uncalled bases, had a mean Phred below 15, or lacked an exact constant-primer or identifier match. COPE v1.2.5 was used to merge the high-quality paired reads, and each unique nucleotide sequence was defined as a clonotype. MiTCR v1.1 was used to align the clonotypes against IMGT TRBV, TRBD and TRBJ reference segments. Analysis was restricted to V-J combinations with a frequency above 0.0001, which covered just over 98% of repertoires. A TCS score was defined as the ratio between F50 (clonal expansion) and ExV (chaos), using BLOSUM62-based TCRdist between CDR3 peptides within each V-J. Welch's t-statistics and random forest reduced 500 to 550 V-J features to 10 to 15, which were used in a naive Bayes classifier (R e1071). TCRdb trimmed the raw reads at Q25, called clones with MiXCR and kept productive beta chains. Duplicate CDR3 protein sequences are folded into a single record with the most common DNA and genes. These V and J calls originate from TCRdb's pipeline instead of the authors' own analysis. The sample yields hundreds of thousands of distinct CDR3 sequences; less than 30% were counted once. The top ten clonotypes cover about a quarter of the sample.

The investigation overall reported the following: In validation, progression to ophthalmopathy was predicted by the model with more than 65% sensitivity and 72.22% specificity, a median of 6.5 months before onset. Most expanded thyroid clonotypes (frequency above 0.001) were also detected in blood, suggesting blood repertoires may reflect thyroid immune responses. A 13 V-J signature model separated ophthalmopathy from stable hyperthyroidism, with about 90% sensitivity and just under 84% specificity in cross-validation and 80%/75% in testing. No statistical method was used to set the sample size in advance, and investigators knew the group allocation.

Hyperthyroidism patients were newly diagnosed, with disease duration under 2 months, and aged 18 to 65 years. Exclusion was applied to patients with uncontrolled infections, other autoimmune diseases, pregnancy or lactation. Diagnoses relied on clinical symptoms, serum thyroxine and TRAb, thyroid ultrasound and orbital computed tomography. For progressor patients, blood was drawn at the first diagnosis of hyperthyroidism, before any ophthalmopathy symptoms had appeared. Ficoll-Paque density gradient centrifugation was used to isolate PBMCs from around 10 ml of fresh peripheral blood. Progressor patients were first diagnosed with Graves' hyperthyroidism and then developed ophthalmopathy during follow-up. Total RNA was extracted using Trizol reagent, and RNA quality was assessed on an Agilent 2100 Bioanalyzer.

The clonotype was recovered from a man aged 35-49 years with Graves' hyperthyroidism that later progressed to Graves' ophthalmopathy. The chain links TRBV10-3 with TRBJ2-7; the D region possibly corresponds to TRBD2 (5 bases align). The specimen was blood. In nucleotide form, the sequence is TGTGCCACGACACGCGGGCACGAGCAGTACTTC. Its protein reads: CATTRGHEQYF.